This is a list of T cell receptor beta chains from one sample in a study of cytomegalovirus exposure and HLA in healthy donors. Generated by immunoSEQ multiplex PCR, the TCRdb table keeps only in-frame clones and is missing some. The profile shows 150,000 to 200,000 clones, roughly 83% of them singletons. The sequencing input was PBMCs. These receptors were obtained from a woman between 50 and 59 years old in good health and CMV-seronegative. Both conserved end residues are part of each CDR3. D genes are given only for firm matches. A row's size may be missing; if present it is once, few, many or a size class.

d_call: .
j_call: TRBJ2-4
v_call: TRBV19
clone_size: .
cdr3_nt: TGTGCCAGTAGTTCCCCTGGGGGGGCCAAAAACATTCAGTACTTC
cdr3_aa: CASSSPGGAKNIQYF

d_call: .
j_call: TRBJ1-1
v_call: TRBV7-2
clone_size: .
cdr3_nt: TGTGCCAGCAGTACCGAAACAGGGATGACTGAAGCTTTCTTT
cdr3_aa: CASSTETGMTEAFF

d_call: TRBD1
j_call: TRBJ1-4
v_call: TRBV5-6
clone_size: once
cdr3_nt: TGTGCCAGCAGCGGAAGGGGGCGGGCTAATGAAAAACTGTTTTTT
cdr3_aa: CASSGRGRANEKLFF

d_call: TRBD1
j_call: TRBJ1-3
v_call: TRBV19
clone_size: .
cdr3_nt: TGTGCCAGTAAAGGAGCGACAGGGGGCCACTCTGGAAACACCATATATTTT
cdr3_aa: CASKGATGGHSGNTIYF

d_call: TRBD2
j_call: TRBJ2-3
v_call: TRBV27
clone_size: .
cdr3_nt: TGTGCCAGCAGTCACGGACTAGCACTGAGAGATACGCAGTATTTT
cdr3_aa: CASSHGLALRDTQYF

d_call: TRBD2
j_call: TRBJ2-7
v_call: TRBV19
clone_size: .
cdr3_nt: TGTGCCAGTAGTATAAGGACTAGCGGGAGTCGCGAGCAGTACTTC
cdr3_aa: CASSIRTSGSREQYF

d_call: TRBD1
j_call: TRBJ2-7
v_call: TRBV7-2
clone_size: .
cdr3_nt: TGTGCCAGCAGCCCGGACAGGGTAACCTACGAGCAGTACTTC
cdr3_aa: CASSPDRVTYEQYF

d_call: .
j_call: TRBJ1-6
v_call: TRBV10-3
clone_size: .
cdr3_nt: TGTGCCATCAGTGAGGCTACAGGCTATTCACCCCTCCACTTT
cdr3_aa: CAISEATGYSPLHF

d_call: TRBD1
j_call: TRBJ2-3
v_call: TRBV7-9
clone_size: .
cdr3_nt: TGTGCCAGCAGCGCGTTACAGGGGGATCGCACAGATACGCAGTATTTT
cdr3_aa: CASSALQGDRTDTQYF

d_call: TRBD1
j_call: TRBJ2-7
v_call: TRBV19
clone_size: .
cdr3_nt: TGTGCCAGTAGACCCGAGGGCGGGACAGGGGGCTACGAGCAGTACTTC
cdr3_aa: CASRPEGGTGGYEQYF

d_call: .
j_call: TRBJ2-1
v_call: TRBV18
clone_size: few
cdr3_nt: TGTGCCAGCTCACCGGACGGGAGCTCCTACAATGAGCAGTTCTTC
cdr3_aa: CASSPDGSSYNEQFF

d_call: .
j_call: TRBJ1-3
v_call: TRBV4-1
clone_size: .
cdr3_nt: TGCGCCAGCAGCCAAGATCCTAACAGGAACTCTGGAAACACCATATATTTT
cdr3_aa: CASSQDPNRNSGNTIYF

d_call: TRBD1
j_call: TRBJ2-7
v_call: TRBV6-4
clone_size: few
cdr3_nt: TGTGCCAGCAGTGTAGAGACAGGGGTCCCCTACGAGCAGTACTTC
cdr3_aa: CASSVETGVPYEQYF

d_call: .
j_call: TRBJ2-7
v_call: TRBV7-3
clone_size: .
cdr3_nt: TGTGCCAGCAGCTTAGAGGTAGGCTACGAGCAGTACTTC
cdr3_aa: CASSLEVGYEQYF

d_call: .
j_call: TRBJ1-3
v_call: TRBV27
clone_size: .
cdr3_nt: TGTGCCAGCAGTCCCCAGGGGACCGGAAACACCATATATTTT
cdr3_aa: CASSPQGTGNTIYF

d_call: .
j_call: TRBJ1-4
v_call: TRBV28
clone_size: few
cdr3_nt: TGTGCCAGCAGTTTATTGTACCAGTCTAAACTGTTTTTT
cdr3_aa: CASSLLYQSKLFF